This TCR beta chain was profiled in a study of metastatic and nonmetastatic thyroid tumors. Study background: Thyroid patients, malignant and benign, had repertoires compared across blood and tumor or nodule tissue. Study-level results: Malignant tumors reportedly showed significantly higher TCR beta diversity than benign nodules in both blood and tumor.

V gave up 4 bases and J gave up 8 bases; unmatched junction bases: 5. Germline-derived CDR1 and CDR2 are SGHNT and YYREEE (reference sequence). The CDR3 runs 14 residues. No patient received treatment before thyroid surgery. Note on this clone: Antigen: not known.

TCRdb re-called the PCR reads via MiXCR. The sample holds about 15,000 clones, 32% seen once. The receptor was isolated from a female donor with papillary thyroid cancer or a benign thyroid nodule (not recorded which). Some clones in this sample may be carry-over from other donors' samples. V gene TRBV5-4 combines with J gene TRBJ1-6, with TRBD1 matching 8 bases. Sequencing used tumor tissue. The CDR3 coding sequence is TGTGCCAGCAGCGTAGGACAGGGAGATTCACCCCTCCACTTT. It codes for CASSVGQGDSPLHF.